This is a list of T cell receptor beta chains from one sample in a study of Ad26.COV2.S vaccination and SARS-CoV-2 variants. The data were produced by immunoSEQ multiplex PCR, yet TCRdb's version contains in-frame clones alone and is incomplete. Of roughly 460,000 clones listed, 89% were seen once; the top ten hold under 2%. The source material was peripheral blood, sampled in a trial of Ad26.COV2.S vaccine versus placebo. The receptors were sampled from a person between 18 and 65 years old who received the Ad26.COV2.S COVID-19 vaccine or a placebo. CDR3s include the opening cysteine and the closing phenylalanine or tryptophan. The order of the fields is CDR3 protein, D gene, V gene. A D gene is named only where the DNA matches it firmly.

CDR3: CASSHRNNSPLHF
D: .
V: TRBV9

CDR3: CASSPHPGLGGYTF
D: .
V: TRBV7-2

CDR3: CASSDTSGQSTDTQYF
D: TRBD2
V: TRBV9

CDR3: CASVPGGGQETQYF
D: TRBD1
V: TRBV7-2

CDR3: CSTAGTKQFF
D: .
V: TRBV29-1

CDR3: CASKKRPGTDTQYF
D: .
V: TRBV9

CDR3: CASGHDRDRGPREQYF
D: TRBD1
V: TRBV12-5

CDR3: CASSSGTEGEQYF
D: .
V: TRBV7-8

CDR3: CASSPALSGDEQYF
D: .
V: TRBV7-9

CDR3: CATSDPGTENTGELFF
D: TRBD1
V: TRBV24-1

CDR3: CAGKGAGTSGYNEQFF
D: TRBD2
V: TRBV28

CDR3: CASADFNTGELFF
D: .
V: TRBV11-2

CDR3: CASSQGPPSQLGGTQYF
D: .
V: TRBV4-3

CDR3: CASTRGLAGSLNEQFF
D: .
V: TRBV21-1

CDR3: CAWIAGGNTGELFF
D: TRBD2
V: TRBV30

CDR3: CASSKVRTPGQQFF
D: .
V: TRBV21-1

CDR3: CASSLGVNTAYGYTF
D: .
V: TRBV5-1

CDR3: CASSQGRDTSYEQYF
D: .
V: TRBV4-1

CDR3: CASSPGQPYNEQFF
D: .
V: TRBV18

CDR3: CSVDARALSF
D: .
V: TRBV29-1

CDR3: CASSEYPVSQPHQPQHF
D: .
V: TRBV25-1

CDR3: CAWSPLSVPVGQFF
D: .
V: TRBV30

CDR3: CASNQGLAGTHYF
D: TRBD2
V: TRBV12-3/TRBV12-4

CDR3: CASSSRLSGDGWANYGYTF
D: .
V: TRBV7-9

CDR3: CASSPGTGGRTSYGYTF
D: TRBD1
V: TRBV6-2/TRBV6-3

CDR3: CASSPGGLAGTYEQYF
D: TRBD2
V: TRBV27

CDR3: CASSSSTGYGYTF
D: .
V: TRBV28

CDR3: CASSSLSLRRLSSYEQYF
D: .
V: TRBV11-2

CDR3: CASSLLGGMSYEQYF
D: .
V: TRBV11-2

CDR3: CASSPTGKNIQYF
D: .
V: TRBV12-3/TRBV12-4

CDR3: CAWSVWDGYTF
D: .
V: TRBV30

CDR3: CASSSGTSGPETQYF
D: TRBD2
V: TRBV7-7

CDR3: CASQTRGRIYEQYF
D: TRBD1
V: TRBV28

CDR3: CAISEGVTPEAFF
D: .
V: TRBV10-3

CDR3: CASRQGREDTEAFF
D: .
V: TRBV3-1/TRBV3-2

CDR3: CASSLYFEQYF
D: .
V: TRBV12-3/TRBV12-4

CDR3: CAISDSGLADYHQETQYF
D: TRBD2
V: TRBV10-3

CDR3: CASSLTLSTNTGELFF
D: .
V: TRBV5-1

CDR3: CASSDGWGDTQYF
D: .
V: TRBV6-1

CDR3: CAWSKRQNQPQHF
D: .
V: TRBV30

CDR3: CAIRSFNTGELFF
D: .
V: TRBV2

CDR3: CASSLFEGKNYEQYF
D: .
V: TRBV7-6

CDR3: CASSPGAGYGYTF
D: .
V: TRBV7-9

CDR3: CASSALQTNAETQYF
D: .
V: TRBV5-1

CDR3: CASGILAAIEYNEQFF
D: .
V: TRBV6-6

CDR3: CASSFSEMNTEAFF
D: .
V: TRBV28

CDR3: CASSPGRADEQYF
D: .
V: TRBV7-9

CDR3: CAISERYEQYF
D: .
V: TRBV10-3

CDR3: CAISGPGTGIGETQYF
D: TRBD1
V: TRBV10-3

CDR3: CASSNRNRGGSYEQYF
D: .
V: TRBV19

CDR3: CASRGGQSLHF
D: TRBD1
V: TRBV12-3/TRBV12-4

CDR3: CASSYLLGWQTQYF
D: .
V: TRBV6-6

CDR3: CASSLPGAYEQYF
D: .
V: TRBV28

CDR3: CASSEEFGGWRETQYF
D: .
V: TRBV2

CDR3: CASSLQGVSYEQYF
D: TRBD1
V: TRBV5-1